The T cell receptor beta chain described here comes from a study of T cell responses to AZD1222 COVID-19 vaccine (TCRdb year 2021). In the study overall: Because spike-specific TCR depth and breadth did not differ between the two schedules, AZD1222 recipients who got a second dose at roughly 4 weeks were pooled with those who got a second dose at roughly 12 weeks. A total of around 240 trial participants underwent TCR sequencing, of whom roughly 210 received two doses of AZD1222 and about 25 received two doses of the MenACWY control vaccine. Trial participants were enrolled by age into 18-55, 56-69 and 70-plus year subgroups, with roughly 160, 29 and 62 TCR-sequenced participants respectively.

This specimen's time point label, per the study, means: baseline before first vaccination. The vaccinee samples were drawn from two UK trials, COV001 and COV002, one of which was a single-blind randomized controlled phase 2/3 trial testing AZD1222 (ChAdOx1 nCoV-19) in healthy adults. For TCRbeta chain sequencing, PBMC samples from trial participants were taken at day 0 and at day 28 after the second dose. The CDR3 regions of human TCRbeta chains were analyzed by immunosequencing. In the original analysis: Repertoire TCRs were matched against a reference library of SARS-CoV-2-specific TCRs generated with the MIRA antigen-specificity platform. Breadth was defined as the fraction of unique TCRs that were SARS-CoV-2-associated. Depth was defined as the fraction of total T cells that were SARS-CoV-2-associated. Using the MIRA data, every spike-specific TCR was mapped to the spike region that the TCR reacted to and assigned to either a CD4 or a CD8 class. Log10-transformed breadth and depth values were compared by one-way ANOVA with Sidak's multiple comparisons tests. TCRdb took this table from immuneACCESS and kept in-frame rearrangements with V and J called. Such tables lack part of the clones; where checked against another copy, unresolved V genes explain under half of the gap, and the rest is unexplained. V, J and clone size are taken as reported in that table, and D and trimming were inferred from the DNA itself. The sample table lists just under 35,000 clones, 70% to 90% of them with a count of one. The ten biggest clones cover about 7% of the sample.

A remark on this clone: No antigen is known for it. There are no base qualities to consult, and no much larger clone falls within one base.

Study-wide findings and limitations: Participants were mostly white British and included more females than males, and it was suggested by the authors that clonal diversity may have been underestimated. Because no day 14 peak-response samples were available, repertoires were characterized only after the peak T cell response. Conclusions about previously exposed vaccinees are limited, since just 5 or 6 AZD1222 recipients were seropositive for SARS-CoV-2 at baseline. Nearly half of unique spike-specific TCRs reportedly recognized epitopes outside regions mutated in the B.1.351 and B.1.1.7 variants. Spike-specific TCR breadth and depth rose significantly after two AZD1222 doses compared with day 0 and with MenACWY recipients. In the small 56-69-year group, the increase in depth fell short of significance, most likely because of low power. Vaccine-associated CD4 TCRs spanned the whole spike protein, with dominant responses in regions 160-218 and 743-854.

Reading from cysteine to phenylalanine, the CDR3 counts 13 amino acids. Of all the DNA, just the CDR3 is kept, 39 bases in frame from base 1. The trim is 3 bases for V and 1 base for J, with a gap of 6 bases between the germline ends. CDR1 MGHDK and CDR2 SYGVNS are derived from the germline V gene. The sequence is built from TRBV25-1 and TRBJ1-1, with no confidently assigned D gene. Sequencing was performed on peripheral blood, taken on day 0 of AZD1222 vaccination. The TCR originated in an adult in good health. The CDR3 region has the sequence CASSETENTEAFF. The nucleotide sequence is given as TGTGCCAGCAGTGAGACGGAGAACACTGAAGCTTTCTTT.